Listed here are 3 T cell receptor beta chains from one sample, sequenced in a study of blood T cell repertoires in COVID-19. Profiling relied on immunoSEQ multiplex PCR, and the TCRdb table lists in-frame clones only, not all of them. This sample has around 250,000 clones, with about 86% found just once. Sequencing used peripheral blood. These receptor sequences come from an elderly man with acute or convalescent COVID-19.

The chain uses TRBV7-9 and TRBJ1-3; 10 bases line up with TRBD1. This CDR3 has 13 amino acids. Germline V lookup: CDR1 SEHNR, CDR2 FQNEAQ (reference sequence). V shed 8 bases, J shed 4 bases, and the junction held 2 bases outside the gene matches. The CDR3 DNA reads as TGTGCCAGCCGACAGGGGGCCGGAAACACCATATATTTT. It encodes CASRQGAGNTIYF.

The CDR3 coding sequence is TGTGCCAGCAGATACCGGGACAGGGGGGTTTCCGAGCAGTACTTC. Amino acids: CASRYRDRGVSEQYF. The chain uses TRBV2 and TRBJ2-7; 11 bases are a match to TRBD1. With 6 bases clipped from V and 6 bases from J, the junction kept 10 bases outside the gene matches. Looked up from germline, CDR1 is SNHLY and CDR2 is FYNNEI. The CDR3 length is 15 residues.

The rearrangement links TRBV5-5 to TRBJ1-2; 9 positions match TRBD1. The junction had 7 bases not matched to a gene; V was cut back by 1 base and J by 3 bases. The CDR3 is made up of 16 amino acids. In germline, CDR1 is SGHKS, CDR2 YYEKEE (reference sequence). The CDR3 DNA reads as TGTGCCAGCAGCTTGTTCCCGGGACAGGGCGACTATGGCTACACCTTC. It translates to CASSLFPGQGDYGYTF.